These 18 T cell receptor beta chains were all obtained from the same sample, sequenced in a study of T cells in Graves' hyperthyroidism and ophthalmopathy. There were TCR beta CDR3 regions amplified from RNA transcripts. The HTBI set primed first-round TCR CDR3 RT-PCR. TCRdb re-called the multiplex PCR reads with MiXCR, one entry per CDR3 protein. Here the sample spans roughly 280,000 distinct CDR3 sequences, 15% to 20% being singletons. The sample comprised blood. These receptor sequences come from a woman aged 60-70 years with Graves' ophthalmopathy.

CDR3 protein: CSAEDRADSYEQYF. DNA of the CDR3: TGCAGTGCTGAAGACAGGGCGGATTCCTACGAGCAGTACTTC. This rearrangement joins TRBV20-1 to TRBJ2-7; TRBD1 aligns across 7 bases. The CDR3 contains 14 residues. Per germline, CDR1 DFQATT and CDR2 SNEGSKA (reference sequence). V lost 5 bases, J lost 1 base, and 8 bases stayed unmatched.

This clonotype turned up a few times. This sequence joins TRBV12-3 or TRBV12-4 and TRBJ1-6, with TRBD1 as a possible D gene (5 bases). V lost 3 bases and J 6 bases, leaving 12 bases between the germline ends. The CDR3 extends over 15 amino acids. The CDR3 bases are TGTGCCAGCAGTTTGGGAACTGGGGGTAATTCACCCCTCCACTTT. Translation gives CASSLGTGGNSPLHF.

This clonotype came up many times. J is TRBJ1-5 and V is TRBV6-1; TRBD1 aligns across 9 bases. Germline V gene lookup returns CDR1 MNHNS and CDR2 SASEGT. This CDR3 spans 15 amino acids. The junction had 8 bases not matched to a gene; V was cut back by 5 bases and J by 6 bases. The CDR3 sequence: CASSPLTGGLQPQHF. The CDR3 DNA reads TGTGCCAGCAGTCCTCTGACAGGGGGTCTTCAGCCCCAGCATTTT.

The table lists this clonotype with many counts. The chain employs TRBV20-1 and TRBJ1-2; D possibly corresponds to TRBD1 (5 bases). V was cut by 4 bases and J by 7 bases, with 16 bases left in between. The CDR3 loop spans 13 amino acids. Germline lookup yields CDR1 DFQATT and CDR2 SNEGSKA (reference sequence). The CDR3 here is CSATVMTRAGYTF. CDR3 in DNA: TGCAGTGCTACAGTCATGACCAGGGCTGGCTACACCTTC.

Many counts were recorded for this clonotype. The chain carries TRBV27 and TRBJ2-3; the match to TRBD2 covers 14 bases. Trimming cost V 4 bases and J 11 bases; bases outside gene matches: 11. CDR3 length: 16 residues. The germline gives CDR1 MNHEY, CDR2 SMNVEV (reference sequence). The CDR3, as DNA: TGTGCCAGCAGTTCTATCCGACTAGCGGGAGGGCGCAAGCAGTATTTT. It is translated as CASSSIRLAGGRKQYF.

This clonotype was seen repeatedly, ten times or more. This CDR3 reads CASGGADRDTQYF. DNA of the CDR3: TGTGCCAGCGGGGGAGCGGATAGAGATACGCAGTATTTT. The V gene is TRBV6-1, the J gene TRBJ2-3; possibly TRBD1 or TRBD2 for D (5 bases each). The CDR3 is made up of 13 amino acids. V lost 8 bases, J lost 5 bases, and 14 bases lay in between. Germline CDR1 and CDR2: MNHNS and SASEGT.

The sample holds a few counts of this clonotype. The chain combines TRBV7-9 with TRBJ2-3; tentative D call: TRBD2 (7 bases). There are 16 residues in the CDR3. The V end was cut by 1 base, the J end by 2 bases, with 13 bases between. Germline CDR1 SEHNR, CDR2 FQNEAQ (reference sequence). DNA of the CDR3: TGTGCCAGCAGCTTAGACGGGGGGCGGGTCACAGATACGCAGTATTTT. Its protein is CASSLDGGRVTDTQYF. Looking up the rest from reference TRBV7-9 and TRBJ2-3 gives the full variable domain: DTGVSQNPRHKITKRGQNVTFRCDPISEHNRLYWYRQTLGQGPEFLTYFQNEAQLEKSRLLSDRFSAERPKGSFSTLEIQRTEQGDSAMYLCASSLDGGRVTDTQYFGPGTRLTVL.

There are a few counts of this clonotype. CDR3 bases: TGTGCCACAATCCCCGGGACGAGCTCCTACAATGAGCAGTTCTTC. Its translation is CATIPGTSSYNEQFF. This sequence joins TRBV10-3 and TRBJ2-1, with D tentatively TRBD1 or TRBD2 (5 bases each). This CDR3 is built from 15 residues. CDR1 and CDR2 from the germline V gene are ENHRY and SYGVKD. Trimming cost V 10 bases and J 0 bases, with 16 bases left between them.

This clonotype was observed at least ten times. J is TRBJ2-7 and V is TRBV6-5; TRBD1 matches at 8 bases. This CDR3 region has 14 residues. Germline lookup yields CDR1 MNHEY and CDR2 SVGAGI. The V gene end was trimmed by 0 bases and the J gene end by 6 bases; junction bases not matched to a gene: 4. The CDR3 sequence is CASSYSRGTGEQYF. The CDR3 DNA reads as TGTGCCAGCAGTTACTCCAGGGGGACAGGCGAGCAGTACTTC.

This clonotype was counted ten times or more. The V and J genes are TRBV30 and TRBJ2-5; TRBD1 matches 7 bases. Per the germline V gene, CDR1 is GTSNPN and CDR2 is SVGIG (reference sequence). The ends lost 5 bases at V and 5 bases at J; junction bases unmatched: 11. This CDR3 region has 14 residues. The CDR3, as DNA: TGTGCCTGGGTGCGACAGGGCAGTCAGGAGACCCAGTACTTC. Its protein product is CAWVRQGSQETQYF.

This clonotype was observed many times. Germline is not matched at one junction end, which may reflect a read error. The chain carries TRBV20-1 and TRBJ2-7; no clear D gene. The CDR3 covers 14 residues. In germline, CDR1 is DFQATT, CDR2 SNEGSKA (reference sequence). CDR3 nucleotide sequence: TGCAGTGCCAGAGAAGTTGGTGGGACCTACGAGCAGTACTTC. It is translated as CSAREVGGTYEQYF.

This chain connects TRBV18 to TRBJ1-5, with TRBD1 matching 9 bases. Per germline, CDR1 KGHSH and CDR2 LQKENI. There are 15 residues in the CDR3. Trimming cost V 6 bases and J 3 bases; bases outside gene matches: 6. Here the CDR3 DNA reads TGTGCCAGCTCTACCGGGACAGGGTACAATCAGCCCCAGCATTTT. The encoded protein is CASSTGTGYNQPQHF.

This clonotype appeared many times. The chain is built from TRBV5-1 and TRBJ1-2; tentative D call: TRBD1 (6 bases). CDR3 length equals 15 residues. V was cut by 3 bases and J by 3 bases, with 15 bases left in between. Germline CDR1 reads SGHRS; CDR2 reads YFSETQ. CDR3 sequence: CASSSGDTAHYGYTF. The CDR3 DNA is TGCGCCAGCAGCTCGGGGGACACCGCACACTATGGCTACACCTTC.

The sample holds a few counts of this clonotype. The DNA of the CDR3 is TGTGCCAGCAGCGCCCGACGAGGGAGCAATCAGCCCCAGCATTTT. Translating gives CASSARRGSNQPQHF. This rearrangement joins TRBV11-2 to TRBJ1-5; D unresolved. This CDR3 contains 15 residues. Germline values: CDR1 SGHAT, CDR2 FQNNGV. Trimming left V 5 bases short and J 1 base short, with 12 bases between.

V gene TRBV5-4 combines with J gene TRBJ1-6; D gene ambiguous. Trimming took off 10 bases at V and 4 bases at J, with 18 bases between the two ends. Germline assignment: CDR1 SGHNT and CDR2 YYREEE (reference sequence). The CDR3 is 15 amino acids. CDR3 amino acids: CAYHQARAYNSPLHF. Here the CDR3 DNA reads TGTGCCTATCATCAGGCGAGAGCTTATAATTCACCCCTCCACTTT.

V is TRBV29-1 and J is TRBJ2-3; the match to TRBD1 covers 9 bases. CDR1 and CDR2 (germline): SQVTM, ANQGSEA. This CDR3 has 15 residues. The V segment lost 7 bases and the J segment 0 bases; nucleotides outside the gene matches: 8. CDR3 in DNA: TGCAGCGCCCGCGACACAGGGGGCAGCACAGATACGCAGTATTTT. Amino acids: CSARDTGGSTDTQYF.

Of note for this clonotype: This could be a read error, since a much larger clone is one nucleotide away. This chain joins TRBV6-1 and TRBJ2-7; TRBD2 aligns across 9 bases. CDR1 and CDR2 (germline): MNHNS, SASEGT. V lost 2 bases to trimming and J lost 6 bases; unmatched junction nucleotides: 5. The CDR3 is 14 residues long. The CDR3 DNA is TGTGCCAGCAGTGAACTAGCGGGAAGGGCCGAGCAGTACTTC. Protein product: CASSELAGRAEQYF.

This clonotype appeared many times. This rearrangement joins TRBV5-1 to TRBJ2-1; D unclear. This CDR3 has 14 residues. The V and J ends lost 0 bases and 5 bases respectively, with 9 bases between them. Looked up from germline, CDR1 is SGHRS and CDR2 is YFSETQ. The CDR3, as DNA: TGCGCCAGCAGCTTGGAAGCGCAGAACAATGAGCAGTTCTTC. This gives the protein CASSLEAQNNEQFF.